This TCR beta chain was sequenced in a study of blood T cell repertoires in COVID-19. Across the whole study: Acute and convalescent COVID-19 samples came from the United States, Italy and Spain.

Clones were read by immunoSEQ multiplex PCR, and TCRdb kept only the in-frame ones, dropping some. This repertoire shows under 250,000 clones, approximately 89% found once; its top ten account for approximately 1.5%. V was clipped by 7 bases and J by 1 base, with 13 bases between them. The CDR3 spans 14 residues. Germline CDR1 is SEHNR and CDR2 is FQNEAQ (reference sequence). The receptor was derived from an older woman who had recovered from COVID-19. The sequenced sample consisted of peripheral blood. The chain employs TRBV7-9 and TRBJ1-2; maybe TRBD1 (6 bases). CDR3 region: CASTPLGGNYGYTF. Written as DNA, the CDR3 is TGTGCCAGCACCCCACTAGGGGGTAACTATGGCTACACCTTC. Based on the CDR3 plus reference TRBV7-9 and TRBJ1-2, the full variable domain is DTGVSQNPRHKITKRGQNVTFRCDPISEHNRLYWYRQTLGQGPEFLTYFQNEAQLEKSRLLSDRFSAERPKGSFSTLEIQRTEQGDSAMYLCASTPLGGNYGYTFGSGTRLTVV.